Included here is one T cell receptor (beta chain) sequence, with context. What it binds is unknown. These data originate in a study of cytomegalovirus exposure and HLA in healthy donors. Study-level points and caveats: Clusters of TCRs from the first cohort tended to co-occur in the 120 or so validation repertoires (as a later analysis found).

Trimming stripped 5 bases from V and 10 bases from J, with 18 bases between. Germline lookup yields CDR1 MDHEN and CDR2 SYDVKM. The CDR3 runs to 13 residues. Sequencing used immunoSEQ multiplex PCR; TCRdb keeps in-frame clones, though not all of them. The repertoire holds some 41,000 clones, 80% to 95% seen once, with over 2% in the top ten. This clonotype was obtained from a young woman in good health and CMV-seronegative. The chain recombines TRBV28 with TRBJ2-7, with D possibly being TRBD1 (5 bases). The sequenced material came from PBMCs. The CDR3, as DNA: TGTGCCAGCAGTCCCCACGACAGCCAGTCTCAGTACTTC. Amino acid sequence: CASSPHDSQSQYF.